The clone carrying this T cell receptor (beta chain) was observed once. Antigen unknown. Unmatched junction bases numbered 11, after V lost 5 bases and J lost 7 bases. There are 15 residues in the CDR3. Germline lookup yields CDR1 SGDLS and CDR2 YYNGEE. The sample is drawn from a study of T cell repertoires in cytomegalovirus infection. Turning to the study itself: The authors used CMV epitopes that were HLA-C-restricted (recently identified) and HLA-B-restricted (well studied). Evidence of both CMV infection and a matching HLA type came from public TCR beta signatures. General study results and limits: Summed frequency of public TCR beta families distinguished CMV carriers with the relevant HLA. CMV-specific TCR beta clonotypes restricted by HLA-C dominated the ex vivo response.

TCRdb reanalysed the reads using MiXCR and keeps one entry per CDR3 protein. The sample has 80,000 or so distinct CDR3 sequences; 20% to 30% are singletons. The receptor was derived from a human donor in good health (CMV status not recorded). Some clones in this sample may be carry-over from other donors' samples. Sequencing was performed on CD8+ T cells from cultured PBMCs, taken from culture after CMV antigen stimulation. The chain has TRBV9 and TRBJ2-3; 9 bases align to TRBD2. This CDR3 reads CASSQAGGPAHTQYF. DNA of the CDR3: TGTGCCAGCAGTCAAGCGGGGGGCCCTGCACATACGCAGTATTTT.